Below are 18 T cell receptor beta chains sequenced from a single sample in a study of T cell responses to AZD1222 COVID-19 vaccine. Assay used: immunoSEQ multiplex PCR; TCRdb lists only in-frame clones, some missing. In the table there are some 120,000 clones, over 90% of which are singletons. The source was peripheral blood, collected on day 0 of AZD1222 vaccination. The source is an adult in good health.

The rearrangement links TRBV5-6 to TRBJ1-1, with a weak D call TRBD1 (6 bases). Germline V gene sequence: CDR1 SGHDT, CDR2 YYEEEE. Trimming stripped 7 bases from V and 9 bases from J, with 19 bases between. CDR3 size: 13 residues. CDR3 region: CASDEWGASKAFF. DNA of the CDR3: TGTGCCAGCGATGAATGGGGGGCGTCAAAAGCTTTCTTT.

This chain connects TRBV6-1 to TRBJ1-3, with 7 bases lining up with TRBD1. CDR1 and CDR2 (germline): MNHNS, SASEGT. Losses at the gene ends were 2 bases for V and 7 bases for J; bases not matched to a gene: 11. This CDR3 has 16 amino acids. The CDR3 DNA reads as TGTGCCAGCAGTGAACCGACAGGGTTTGGGGGGAACACCATATATTTT. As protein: CASSEPTGFGGNTIYF.

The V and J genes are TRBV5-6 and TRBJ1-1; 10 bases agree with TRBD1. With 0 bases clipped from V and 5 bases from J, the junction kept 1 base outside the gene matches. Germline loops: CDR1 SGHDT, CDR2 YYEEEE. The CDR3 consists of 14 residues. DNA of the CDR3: TGTGCCAGCAGCTTGGTGGACAGGGGGACTGAAGCTTTCTTT. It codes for CASSLVDRGTEAFF.

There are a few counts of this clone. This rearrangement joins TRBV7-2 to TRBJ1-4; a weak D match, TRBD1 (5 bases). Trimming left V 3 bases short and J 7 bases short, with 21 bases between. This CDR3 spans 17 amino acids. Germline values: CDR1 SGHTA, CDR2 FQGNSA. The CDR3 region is CASSFQGAGIRGEKLFF. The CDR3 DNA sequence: TGTGCCAGCAGCTTTCAGGGTGCGGGGATAAGGGGTGAAAAACTGTTTTTT.

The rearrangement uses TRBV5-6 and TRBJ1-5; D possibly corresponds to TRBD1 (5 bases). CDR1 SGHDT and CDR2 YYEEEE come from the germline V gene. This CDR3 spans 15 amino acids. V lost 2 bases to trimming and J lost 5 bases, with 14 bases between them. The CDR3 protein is CASSLTGGPDQPQHF. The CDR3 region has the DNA TGTGCCAGCAGCTTAACGGGGGGTCCTGATCAGCCCCAGCATTTT.

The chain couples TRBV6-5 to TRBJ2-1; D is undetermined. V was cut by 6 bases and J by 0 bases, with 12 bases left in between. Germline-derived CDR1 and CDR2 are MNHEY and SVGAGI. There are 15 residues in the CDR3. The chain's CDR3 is CASRRQVVSYNEQFF. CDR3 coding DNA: TGTGCCAGCAGGAGGCAAGTGGTCTCCTACAATGAGCAGTTCTTC.

The CDR3 reads CAWRVGGSYNSPLHF. As DNA, the CDR3 is TGTGCCTGGAGGGTAGGGGGCTCCTATAATTCACCCCTCCACTTT. The chain has TRBV30 and TRBJ1-6, with D possibly TRBD1 on 6 matching bases. The CDR3 contains 15 residues. V gave up 3 bases and J gave up 0 bases, with 9 bases separating them. Per germline, CDR1 GTSNPN and CDR2 SVGIG (reference sequence).

The CDR3 here is CASSFVGLAGVNTGELFF. The CDR3, as DNA: TGTGCCAGCAGCTTCGTAGGACTAGCGGGAGTGAACACCGGGGAGCTGTTTTTT. V usage is TRBV7-2 and J usage is TRBJ2-2; 13 bases map to TRBD2. V lost 3 bases and J lost 1; bases outside the gene matches: 5. From germline, CDR1 is SGHTA and CDR2 FQGNSA. The CDR3 is 18 amino acids.

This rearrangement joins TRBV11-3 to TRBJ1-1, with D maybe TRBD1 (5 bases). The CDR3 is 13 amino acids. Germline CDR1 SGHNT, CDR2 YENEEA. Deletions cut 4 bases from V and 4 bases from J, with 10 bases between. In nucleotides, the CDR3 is TGTGCCAGCAGCTGGGGGGTACGCACTGAAGCTTTCTTT. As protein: CASSWGVRTEAFF.

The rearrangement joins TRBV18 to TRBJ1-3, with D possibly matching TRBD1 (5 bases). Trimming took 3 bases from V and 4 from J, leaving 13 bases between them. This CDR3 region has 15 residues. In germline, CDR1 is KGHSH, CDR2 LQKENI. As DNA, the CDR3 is TGTGCCAGCTCACCTTGGGGGATGTCGGGAAACACCATATATTTT. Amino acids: CASSPWGMSGNTIYF.

The DNA of the CDR3 is TGTGCCAGCAGCCAAGGTTGGGGTTTGGGCAATGAGCAGTTCTTC. Translated: CASSQGWGLGNEQFF. The chain links TRBV14 to TRBJ2-1; no reliable D call. V lost 1 base and J 6 bases, leaving 13 bases between the germline ends. The germline CDR1 and CDR2 sequences are SGHDN and FVKESK. This CDR3 has 15 amino acids. Full variable domain (remainder filled in from reference TRBV14 and TRBJ2-1): EAGVTQFPSHSVIEKGQTVTLRCDPISGHDNLYWYRRVMGKEIKFLLHFVKESKQDESGMPNNRFLAERTGGTYSTLKVQPAELEDSGVYFCASSQGWGLGNEQFFGPGTRLTVL.

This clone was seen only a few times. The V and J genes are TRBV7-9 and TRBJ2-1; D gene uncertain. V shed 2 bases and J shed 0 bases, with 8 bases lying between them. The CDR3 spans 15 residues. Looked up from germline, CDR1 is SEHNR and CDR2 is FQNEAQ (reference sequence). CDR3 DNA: TGTGCCAGCAGCTTAAAGGCTACCTCCTACAATGAGCAGTTCTTC. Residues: CASSLKATSYNEQFF.

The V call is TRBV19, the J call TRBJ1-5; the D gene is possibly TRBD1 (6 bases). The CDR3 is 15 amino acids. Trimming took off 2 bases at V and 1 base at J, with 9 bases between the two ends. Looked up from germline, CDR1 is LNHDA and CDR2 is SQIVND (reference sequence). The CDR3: CASSIPDRSNQPQHF. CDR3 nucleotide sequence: TGTGCCAGTAGTATACCAGACAGGAGCAATCAGCCCCAGCATTTT.

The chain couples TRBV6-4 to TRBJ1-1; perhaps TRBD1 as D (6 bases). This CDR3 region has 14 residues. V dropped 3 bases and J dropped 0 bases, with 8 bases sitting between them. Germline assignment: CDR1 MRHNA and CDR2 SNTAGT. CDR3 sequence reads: CASSEGGLNTEAFF. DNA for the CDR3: TGTGCCAGCAGTGAAGGGGGTTTGAACACTGAAGCTTTCTTT.

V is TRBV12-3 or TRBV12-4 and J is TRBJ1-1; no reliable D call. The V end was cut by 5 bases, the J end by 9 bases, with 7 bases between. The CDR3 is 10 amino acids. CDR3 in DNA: TGTGCCAGCAGTCTTGCCCAAGCTTTCTTT. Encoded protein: CASSLAQAFF.

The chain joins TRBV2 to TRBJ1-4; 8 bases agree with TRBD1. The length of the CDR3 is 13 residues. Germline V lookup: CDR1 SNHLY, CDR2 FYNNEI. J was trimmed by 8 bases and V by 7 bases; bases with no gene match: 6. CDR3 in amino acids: CASNQGAREKLFF. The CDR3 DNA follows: TGTGCCAGCAATCAGGGGGCGCGAGAAAAACTGTTTTTT.

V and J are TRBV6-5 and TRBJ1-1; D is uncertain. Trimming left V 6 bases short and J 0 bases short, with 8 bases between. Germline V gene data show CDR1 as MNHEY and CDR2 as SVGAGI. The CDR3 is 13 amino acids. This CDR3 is CASRGSMNTEAFF. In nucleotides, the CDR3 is TGTGCCAGCAGGGGGAGCATGAACACTGAAGCTTTCTTT.

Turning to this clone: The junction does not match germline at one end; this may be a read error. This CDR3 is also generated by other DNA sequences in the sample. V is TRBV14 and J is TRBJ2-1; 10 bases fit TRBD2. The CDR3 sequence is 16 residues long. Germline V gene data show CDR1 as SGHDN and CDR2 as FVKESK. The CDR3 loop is CASSQEGLAGAYEQFF. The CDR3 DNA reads TGTGCCAGCAGTCAAGAAGGCCTAGCGGGAGCCTATGAGCAGTTCTTC.